These 2 T cell receptor beta chains share one sample of origin, sequenced in a study of blood T cell repertoires in COVID-19. Libraries were prepared by immunoSEQ multiplex PCR; TCRdb keeps only in-frame clonotypes and omits some of them. The sample consists of 100,000 to 120,000 clones, roughly four fifths of them appearing once. The sample comprised peripheral blood. The source is an older woman with acute or convalescent COVID-19.

V gene TRBV7-2 combines with J gene TRBJ2-1; TRBD2 is a possible D gene (5 bases). The CDR3 consists of 14 residues. The V and J ends lost 2 bases and 3 bases respectively, with 8 bases between them. Germline V CDR1 and CDR2: SGHTA, FQGNSA. CDR3: CASSLLALYNEQFF. DNA for the CDR3: TGTGCCAGCAGCTTACTAGCCCTCTACAATGAGCAGTTCTTC.

The rearrangement joins TRBV7-2 to TRBJ1-6, with D perhaps matching TRBD1 (6 bases). This CDR3 spans 15 amino acids. Germline CDR1 and CDR2: SGHTA and FQGNSA. Trimming left V 1 base short and J 9 bases short, with 13 bases between. The CDR3 loop reads CASSLEQGFGSPLHF. The CDR3 DNA is TGTGCCAGCAGCTTAGAACAGGGATTTGGTTCACCCCTCCACTTT.